The TCR beta chain described here comes from a study of blood T cell repertoires in COVID-19. Across the whole study: Samples of COVID-19 (acute and convalescent) were obtained from the United States, Italy and Spain.

Study processing details: Amplification of reference gene primers was used by the study to estimate nucleated cell counts. Profiled with immunoSEQ multiplex PCR; TCRdb holds only in-frame clones, not every one. V and J calls and clone size are copied from that table; D and trimming were computed from the DNA. The sample contains 70,000 or so clones, just under 90% of which appear only once. The CDR3 has 13 residues. The germline V and J ends were trimmed by 2 bases and 1 base, with 5 bases remaining between them. Sequencing was performed on peripheral blood. The sequence derives from a woman of 80 years or more with active COVID-19. The rearrangement joins TRBV12-3 or TRBV12-4 to TRBJ2-5, with D hard to call. DNA for the CDR3: TGTGCCAGCAGTTTATTATTCCAAGAGACCCAGTACTTC. Amino acid sequence: CASSLLFQETQYF.